At least ten counts were recorded for the clone carrying this T cell receptor (beta chain). The antigen remains unidentified. This sample is part of a study of T cells in localized non-small cell lung cancer. Regarding the study as a whole: A median about 62 of the top 100 tumor clones appeared in adjacent lung. The tumor had only one region sequenced, so heterogeneity remains possible. Patients showing higher blood T cell density tended to see longer overall survival. T cell clonality was highest in uninvolved adjacent lung, above tumor.

CDR3 length equals 17 residues. After removal of 6 bases from V and 0 bases from J, the junction contained 11 bases not matched to a gene. In germline, CDR1 is ENHRY, CDR2 SYGVKD. Profiling relied on immunoSEQ multiplex PCR, and the TCRdb table lists in-frame clones only, not all of them. Here the sample spans almost 40,000 clones, about 76% being singletons. This specimen consisted of PBMCs, obtained before any cancer treatment. This TCR was recovered from a woman aged 35 to 75 with stage II squamous cell lung carcinoma. The rearrangement links TRBV10-3 to TRBJ1-3, with 7 positions matching TRBD1. The CDR3 sequence: CAIRPGTVSSSGNTIYF. Written as DNA, the CDR3 is TGTGCCATCAGACCGGGGACAGTTTCTAGCTCTGGAAACACCATATATTTT.